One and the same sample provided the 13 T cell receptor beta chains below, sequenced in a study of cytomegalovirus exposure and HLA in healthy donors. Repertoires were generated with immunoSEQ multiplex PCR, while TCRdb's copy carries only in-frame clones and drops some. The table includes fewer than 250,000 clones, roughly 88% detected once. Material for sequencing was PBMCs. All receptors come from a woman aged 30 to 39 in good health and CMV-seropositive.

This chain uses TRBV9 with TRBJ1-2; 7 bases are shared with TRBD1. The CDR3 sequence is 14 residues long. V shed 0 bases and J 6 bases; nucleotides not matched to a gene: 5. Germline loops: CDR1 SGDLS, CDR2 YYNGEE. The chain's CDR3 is CASSVALRGDGYTF. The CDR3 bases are TGTGCCAGCAGCGTAGCGCTCAGGGGGGATGGCTACACCTTC.

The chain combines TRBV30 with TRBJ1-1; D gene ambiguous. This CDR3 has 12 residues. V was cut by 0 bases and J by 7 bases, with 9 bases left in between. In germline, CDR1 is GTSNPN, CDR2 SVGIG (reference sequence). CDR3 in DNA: TGTGCCTGGAGTGTAGGCGCAGGTGAAGCTTTCTTT. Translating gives CAWSVGAGEAFF.

The CDR3 nucleotides read TGTGCCAGCAGCTCCGACTACCGCGACCTCACAGATACGCAGTATTTT. As protein: CASSSDYRDLTDTQYF. V usage is TRBV7-9 and J usage is TRBJ2-3; a possible D gene is TRBD2 (5 bases). The CDR3 is made up of 16 amino acids. V was pared by 4 bases and J by 2 bases, with 16 bases between. The V gene's germline CDR1 is SEHNR and CDR2 FQNEAQ (reference sequence).

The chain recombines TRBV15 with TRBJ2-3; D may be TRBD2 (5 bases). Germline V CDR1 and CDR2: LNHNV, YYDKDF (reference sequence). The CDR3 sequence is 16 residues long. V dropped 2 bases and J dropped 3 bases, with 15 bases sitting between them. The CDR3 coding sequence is TGTGCCACCAGCAGACAGGCGGGCGGTGGGACAGATACGCAGTATTTT. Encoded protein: CATSRQAGGGTDTQYF. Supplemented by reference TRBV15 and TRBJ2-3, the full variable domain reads DAMVIQNPRYQVTQFGKPVTLSCSQTLNHNVMYWYQQKSSQAPKLLFHYYDKDFNNEADTPDNFQSRRPNTSFCFLDIRSPGLGDTAMYLCATSRQAGGGTDTQYFGPGTRLTVL.

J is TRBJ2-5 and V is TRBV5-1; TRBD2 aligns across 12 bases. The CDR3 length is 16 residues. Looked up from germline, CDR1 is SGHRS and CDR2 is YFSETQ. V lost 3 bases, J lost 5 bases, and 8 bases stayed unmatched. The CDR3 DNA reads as TGCGCCAGCAGCTCGACTAGCGGGAGTTGGGGTGAGACCCAGTACTTC. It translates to CASSSTSGSWGETQYF. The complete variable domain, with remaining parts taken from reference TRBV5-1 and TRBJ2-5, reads KAGVTQTPRYLIKTRGQQVTLSCSPISGHRSVSWYQQTPGQGLQFLFEYFSETQRNKGNFPGRFSGRQFSNSRSEMNVSTLELGDSALYLCASSSTSGSWGETQYFGPGTRLLVL.

The CDR3 loop is CASSQSLAVQETQYF. The CDR3 DNA reads TGCGCCAGCAGCCAGAGTTTAGCGGTCCAAGAGACCCAGTACTTC. This chain links TRBV4-3 with TRBJ2-5, with D tentatively TRBD2 (6 bases). The CDR3 is 15 amino acids. Per the germline V gene, CDR1 is LGHNA and CDR2 is YSLEER. Trimming shortened V by 3 bases and J by 1 base, and 12 bases separated the two germline ends.

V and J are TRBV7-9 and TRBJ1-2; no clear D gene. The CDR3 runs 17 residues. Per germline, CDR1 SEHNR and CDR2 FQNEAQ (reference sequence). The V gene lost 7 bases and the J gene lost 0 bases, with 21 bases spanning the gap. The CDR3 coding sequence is TGTGCCAGCACCGCTCCTCAGGTTGGAGGGCCTAACTATGGCTACACCTTC. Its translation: CASTAPQVGGPNYGYTF.

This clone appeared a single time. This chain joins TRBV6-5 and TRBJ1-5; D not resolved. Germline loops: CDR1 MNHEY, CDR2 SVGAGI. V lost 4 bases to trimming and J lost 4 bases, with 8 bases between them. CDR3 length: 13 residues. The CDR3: CASSSARNQPQHF. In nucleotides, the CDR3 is TGTGCCAGCAGTTCAGCTAGGAATCAGCCCCAGCATTTT.

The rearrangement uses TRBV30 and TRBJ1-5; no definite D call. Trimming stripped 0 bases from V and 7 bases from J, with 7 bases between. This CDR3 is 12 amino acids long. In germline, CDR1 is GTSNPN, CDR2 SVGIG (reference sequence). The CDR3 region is CAWSVGHQPQHF. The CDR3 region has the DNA TGTGCCTGGAGTGTTGGGCACCAGCCCCAGCATTTT.

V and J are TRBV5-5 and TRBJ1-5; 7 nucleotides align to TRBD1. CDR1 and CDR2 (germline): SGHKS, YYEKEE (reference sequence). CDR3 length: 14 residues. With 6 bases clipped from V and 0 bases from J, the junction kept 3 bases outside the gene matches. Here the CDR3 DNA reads TGTGCCAGCACACAGGGGAATAGCAATCAGCCCCAGCATTTT. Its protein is CASTQGNSNQPQHF.

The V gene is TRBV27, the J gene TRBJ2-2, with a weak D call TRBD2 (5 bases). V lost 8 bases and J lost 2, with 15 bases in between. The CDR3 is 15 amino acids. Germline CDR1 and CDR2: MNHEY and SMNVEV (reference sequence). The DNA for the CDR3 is TGTGCCAGCGCCTACTACCGGGAAAACACCGGGGAGCTGTTTTTT. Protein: CASAYYRENTGELFF.

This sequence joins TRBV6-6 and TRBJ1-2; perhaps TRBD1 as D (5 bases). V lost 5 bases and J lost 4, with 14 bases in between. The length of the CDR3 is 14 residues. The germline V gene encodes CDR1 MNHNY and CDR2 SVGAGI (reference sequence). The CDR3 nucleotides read TGTGCCAGCAGTCACCCACAGGACTTCTATGGCTACACCTTC. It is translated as CASSHPQDFYGYTF.

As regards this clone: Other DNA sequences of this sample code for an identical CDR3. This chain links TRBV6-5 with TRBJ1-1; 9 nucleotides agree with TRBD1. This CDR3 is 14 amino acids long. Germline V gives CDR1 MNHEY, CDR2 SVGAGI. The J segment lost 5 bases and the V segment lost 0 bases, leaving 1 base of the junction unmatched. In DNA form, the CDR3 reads TGTGCCAGCAGTTACTCGACAGGGGGTACTGAAGCTTTCTTT. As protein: CASSYSTGGTEAFF.